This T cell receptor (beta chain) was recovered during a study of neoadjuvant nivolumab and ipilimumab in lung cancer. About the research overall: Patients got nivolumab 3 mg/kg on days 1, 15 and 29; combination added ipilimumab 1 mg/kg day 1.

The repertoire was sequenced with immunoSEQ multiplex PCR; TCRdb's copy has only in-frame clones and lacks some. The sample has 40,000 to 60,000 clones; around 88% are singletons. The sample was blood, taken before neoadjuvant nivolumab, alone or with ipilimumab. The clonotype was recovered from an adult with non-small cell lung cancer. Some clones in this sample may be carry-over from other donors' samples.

In nucleotides, the CDR3 is TGTGCCAGCAGTTTATTGGCAGGGAATCACGAGCAGTACTTC. This gives the protein CASSLLAGNHEQYF. The rearrangement uses TRBV27 and TRBJ2-7; TRBD1 is a possible D gene (5 bases). The CDR3 has 14 residues. V was trimmed by 1 base and J by 5 bases, leaving 12 bases between them. Germline V gene sequence: CDR1 MNHEY, CDR2 SMNVEV (reference sequence).